What follows is one T cell receptor (beta chain) and its context. This CDR3 is 13 amino acids long. V was shortened by 2 bases and J by 6 bases, with 8 bases between the two germline ends. Germline V gene lookup returns CDR1 KGHSH and CDR2 LQKENI. Profiled with immunoSEQ multiplex PCR; TCRdb holds only in-frame clones, not every one. The repertoire holds about 11,000 clones, with 80% to 90% as singletons. This record comes from a study of immune evolution from preneoplasia to lung adenocarcinoma. V and J are TRBV18 and TRBJ1-5, with TRBD1 as a possible D gene (5 bases). The source of this sequence is a person aged 65 to 79 with lung adenocarcinoma. Source material: FFPE minimally invasive lung adenocarcinoma tissue. CDR3 protein: CASSPGHSQPQHF. CDR3 sequence (DNA): TGTGCCAGCTCACCAGGACACAGTCAGCCCCAGCATTTT.